This record looks at one T cell receptor beta chain sequence and its context. Its target is not known. The entry originates in a study of T cell repertoires in cytomegalovirus infection. Study-wide context: TCR beta signatures that were public indicated CMV infection and matching HLA type. Notes on the study in general: The ex vivo response was dominated by HLA-C-restricted CMV-specific TCR beta clonotypes. Based on cumulative public TCR beta family frequency, carriers of CMV plus the relevant HLA were identified.

Looked up from germline, CDR1 is SGHVS and CDR2 is FNYEAQ. CDR3 length: 13 amino acids. Between the trimmed V and J ends, which lost 2 bases and 4 bases, there was a span of 8 bases. Each CDR3 protein gets one entry after TCRdb re-called the reads with MiXCR. The sample has about 400,000 distinct CDR3 sequences, 18% seen once; the top ten hold about 10%. The specimen was PBMCs. The TCR comes from a human donor in good health (CMV status not recorded). Some clones in this sample may be carry-over from other donors' samples. V and J are TRBV7-6 and TRBJ1-2; no firm D call. In DNA form, the CDR3 reads TGTGCCAGCAGCTTAAGTAGATTCTATGGCTACACCTTC. Translation: CASSLSRFYGYTF.